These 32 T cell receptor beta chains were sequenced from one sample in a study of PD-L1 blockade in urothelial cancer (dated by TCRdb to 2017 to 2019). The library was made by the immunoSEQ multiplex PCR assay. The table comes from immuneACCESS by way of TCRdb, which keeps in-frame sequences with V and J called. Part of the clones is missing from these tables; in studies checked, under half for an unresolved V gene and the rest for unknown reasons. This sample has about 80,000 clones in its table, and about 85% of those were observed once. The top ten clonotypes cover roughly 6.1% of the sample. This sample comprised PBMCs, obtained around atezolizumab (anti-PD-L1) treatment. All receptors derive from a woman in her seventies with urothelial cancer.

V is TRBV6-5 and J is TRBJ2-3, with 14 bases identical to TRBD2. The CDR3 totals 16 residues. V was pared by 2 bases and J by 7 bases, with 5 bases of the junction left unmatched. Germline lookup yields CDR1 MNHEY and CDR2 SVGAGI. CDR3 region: CASSYATSGGDYTQYF. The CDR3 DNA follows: TGTGCCAGCAGTTACGCGACTAGCGGGGGGGATTATACGCAGTATTTT.

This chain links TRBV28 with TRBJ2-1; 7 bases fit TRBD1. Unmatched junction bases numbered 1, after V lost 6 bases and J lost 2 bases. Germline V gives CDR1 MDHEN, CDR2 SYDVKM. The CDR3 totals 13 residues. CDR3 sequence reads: CASRTGAYNEQFF. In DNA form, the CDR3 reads TGTGCCAGCAGAACAGGGGCCTACAATGAGCAGTTCTTC. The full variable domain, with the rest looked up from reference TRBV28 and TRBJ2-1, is DVKVTQSSRYLVKRTGEKVFLECVQDMDHENMFWYRQDPGLGLRLIYFSYDVKMKEKGDIPEGYSVSREKKERFSLILESASTNQTSMYLCASRTGAYNEQFFGPGTRLTVL.

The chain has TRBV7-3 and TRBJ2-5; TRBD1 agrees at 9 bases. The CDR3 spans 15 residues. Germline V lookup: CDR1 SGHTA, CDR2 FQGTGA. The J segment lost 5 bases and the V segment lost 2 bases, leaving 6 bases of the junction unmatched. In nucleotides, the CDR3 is TGTGCCAGCAGCTTATCGGGACAGGGCAGGGAGACCCAGTACTTC. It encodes CASSLSGQGRETQYF.

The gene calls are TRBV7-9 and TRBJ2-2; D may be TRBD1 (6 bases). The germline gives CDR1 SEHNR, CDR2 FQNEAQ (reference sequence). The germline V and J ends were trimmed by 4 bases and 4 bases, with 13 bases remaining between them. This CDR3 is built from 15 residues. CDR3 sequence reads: CASSSPGHITGELFF. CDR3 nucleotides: TGTGCCAGCAGCTCTCCGGGACATATCACCGGGGAGCTGTTTTTT. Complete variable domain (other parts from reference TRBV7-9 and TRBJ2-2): DTGVSQNPRHKITKRGQNVTFRCDPISEHNRLYWYRQTLGQGPEFLTYFQNEAQLEKSRLLSDRFSAERPKGSFSTLEIQRTEQGDSAMYLCASSSPGHITGELFFGEGSRLTVL.

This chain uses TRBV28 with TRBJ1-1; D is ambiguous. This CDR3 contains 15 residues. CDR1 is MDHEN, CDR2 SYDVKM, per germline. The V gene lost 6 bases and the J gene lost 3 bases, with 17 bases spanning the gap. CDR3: CASSRAQTWDTEAFF. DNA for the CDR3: TGTGCCAGCAGCCGTGCCCAGACATGGGACACTGAAGCTTTCTTT. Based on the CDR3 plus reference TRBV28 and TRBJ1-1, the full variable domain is DVKVTQSSRYLVKRTGEKVFLECVQDMDHENMFWYRQDPGLGLRLIYFSYDVKMKEKGDIPEGYSVSREKKERFSLILESASTNQTSMYLCASSRAQTWDTEAFFGQGTRLTVV.

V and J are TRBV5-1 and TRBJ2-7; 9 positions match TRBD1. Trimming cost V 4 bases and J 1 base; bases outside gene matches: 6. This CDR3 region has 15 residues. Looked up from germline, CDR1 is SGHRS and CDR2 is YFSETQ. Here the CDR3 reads CASSQIQGASYEQYF. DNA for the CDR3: TGCGCCAGCAGCCAGATACAGGGGGCGTCCTACGAGCAGTACTTC.

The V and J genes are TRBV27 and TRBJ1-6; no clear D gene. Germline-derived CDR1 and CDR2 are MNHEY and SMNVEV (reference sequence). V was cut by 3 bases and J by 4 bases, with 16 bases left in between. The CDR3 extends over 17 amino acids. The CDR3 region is CASSFWEDVIYNSPLHF. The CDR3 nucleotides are TGTGCCAGCAGTTTTTGGGAGGACGTTATTTATAATTCACCCCTCCACTTT.

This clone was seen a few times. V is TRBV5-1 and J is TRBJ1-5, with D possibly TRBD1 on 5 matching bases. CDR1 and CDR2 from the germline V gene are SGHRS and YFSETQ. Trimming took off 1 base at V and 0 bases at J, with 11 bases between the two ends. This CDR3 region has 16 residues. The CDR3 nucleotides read TGCGCCAGCAGCTTGTTAGGCAGGGATAGCAATCAGCCCCAGCATTTT. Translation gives CASSLLGRDSNQPQHF.

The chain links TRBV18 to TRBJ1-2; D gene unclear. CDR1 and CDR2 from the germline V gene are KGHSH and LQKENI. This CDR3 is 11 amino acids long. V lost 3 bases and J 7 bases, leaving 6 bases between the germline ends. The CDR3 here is CASSPGSGYTF. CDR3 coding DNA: TGTGCCAGCTCACCGGGCAGTGGCTACACCTTC.

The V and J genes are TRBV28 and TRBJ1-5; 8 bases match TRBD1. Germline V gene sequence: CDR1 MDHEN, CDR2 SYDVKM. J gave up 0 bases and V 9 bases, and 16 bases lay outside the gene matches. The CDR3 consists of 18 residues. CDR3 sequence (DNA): TGTGCCAGTAAATCGATTGGGACAGGCCTTTATAGCAATCAGCCCCAGCATTTT. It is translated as CASKSIGTGLYSNQPQHF.

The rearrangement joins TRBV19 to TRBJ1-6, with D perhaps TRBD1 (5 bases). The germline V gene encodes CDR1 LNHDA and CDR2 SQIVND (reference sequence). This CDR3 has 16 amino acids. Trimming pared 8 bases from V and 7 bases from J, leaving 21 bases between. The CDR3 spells CASRTGPGLKNSPLHF. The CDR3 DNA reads TGTGCCAGTCGGACTGGGCCGGGACTGAAAAATTCACCCCTCCACTTT.

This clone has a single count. CDR3 loop: CASSRDKEYEQYF. In DNA form, the CDR3 reads TGTGCCAGCAGTCGGGACAAGGAGTACGAGCAGTACTTC. The rearrangement links TRBV27 to TRBJ2-7, with a possible D match to TRBD1 (6 bases). Trimming left V 5 bases short and J 4 bases short, with 12 bases between. CDR1 is MNHEY, CDR2 SMNVEV, per germline (reference sequence). This CDR3 has 13 residues.

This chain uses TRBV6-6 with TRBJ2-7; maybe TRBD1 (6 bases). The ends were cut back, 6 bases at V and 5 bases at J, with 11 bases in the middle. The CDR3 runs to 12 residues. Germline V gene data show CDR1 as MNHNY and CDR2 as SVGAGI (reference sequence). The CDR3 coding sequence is TGTGCCAGCAGGCGATCAGGGGACGAGCAGTACTTC. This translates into CASRRSGDEQYF.

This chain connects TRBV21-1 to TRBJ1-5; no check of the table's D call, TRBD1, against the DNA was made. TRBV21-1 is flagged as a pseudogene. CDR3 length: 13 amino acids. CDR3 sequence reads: CASPGQGMVPQHF. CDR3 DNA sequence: TGTGCCAGCCCGGGACAGGGGATGGTGCCCCAGCATTTT.

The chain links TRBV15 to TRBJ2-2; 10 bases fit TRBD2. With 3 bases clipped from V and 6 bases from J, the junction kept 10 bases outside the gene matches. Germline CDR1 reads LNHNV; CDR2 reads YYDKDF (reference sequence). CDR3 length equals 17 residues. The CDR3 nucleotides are TGTGCCACCAGCAGGGAAAAGCGGGAGGGTGGGGCCGGGGAGCTGTTTTTT. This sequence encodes CATSREKREGGAGELFF. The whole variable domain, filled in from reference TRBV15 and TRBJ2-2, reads DAMVIQNPRYQVTQFGKPVTLSCSQTLNHNVMYWYQQKSSQAPKLLFHYYDKDFNNEADTPDNFQSRRPNTSFCFLDIRSPGLGDTAMYLCATSREKREGGAGELFFGEGSRLTVL.

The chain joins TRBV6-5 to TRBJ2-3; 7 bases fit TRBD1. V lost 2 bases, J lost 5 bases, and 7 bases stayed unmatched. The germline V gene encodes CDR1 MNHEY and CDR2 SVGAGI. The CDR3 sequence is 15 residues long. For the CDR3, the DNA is TGTGCCAGCAGTTACGAGAACCCAGGGGGAGATACGCAGTATTTT. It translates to CASSYENPGGDTQYF.

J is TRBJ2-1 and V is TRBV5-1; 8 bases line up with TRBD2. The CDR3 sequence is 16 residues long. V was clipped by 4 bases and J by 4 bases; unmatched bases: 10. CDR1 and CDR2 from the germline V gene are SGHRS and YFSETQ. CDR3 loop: CASSIKYSGKYNEQFF. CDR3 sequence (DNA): TGCGCCAGCAGCATAAAATATAGCGGGAAGTACAATGAGCAGTTCTTC.

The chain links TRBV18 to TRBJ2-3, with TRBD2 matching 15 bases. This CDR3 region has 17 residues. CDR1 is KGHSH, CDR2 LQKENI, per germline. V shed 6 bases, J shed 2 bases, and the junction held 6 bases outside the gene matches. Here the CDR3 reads CASSPGLAGGYTDTQYF. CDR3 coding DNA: TGTGCCAGCTCTCCCGGACTAGCGGGAGGGTACACAGATACGCAGTATTTT.

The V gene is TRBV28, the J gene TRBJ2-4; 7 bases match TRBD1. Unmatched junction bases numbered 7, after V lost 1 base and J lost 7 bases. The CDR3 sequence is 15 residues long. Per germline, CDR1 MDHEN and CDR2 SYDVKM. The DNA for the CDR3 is TGTGCCAGCAGTTTATTCGGACAGGCCGGGAACATTCAGTACTTC. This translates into CASSLFGQAGNIQYF.

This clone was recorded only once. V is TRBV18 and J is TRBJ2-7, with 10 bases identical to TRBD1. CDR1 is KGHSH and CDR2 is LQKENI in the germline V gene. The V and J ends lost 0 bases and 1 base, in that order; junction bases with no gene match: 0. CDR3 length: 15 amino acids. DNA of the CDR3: TGTGCCAGCTCACCACCGGGACAGGGGTCCTACGAGCAGTACTTC. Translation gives CASSPPGQGSYEQYF.

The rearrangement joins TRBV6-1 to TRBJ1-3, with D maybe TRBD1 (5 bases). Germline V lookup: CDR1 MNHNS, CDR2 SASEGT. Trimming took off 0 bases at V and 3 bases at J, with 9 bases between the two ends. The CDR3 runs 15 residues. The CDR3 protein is CASSEAKGLGNTIYF. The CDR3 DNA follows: TGTGCCAGCAGTGAAGCTAAGGGACTTGGAAACACCATATATTTT.

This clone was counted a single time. The CDR3 DNA reads as TGCGCCAGCAGCCTCGGGACAGCTATGAACACTGAAGCTTTCTTT. Its protein is CASSLGTAMNTEAFF. V and J are TRBV4-1 and TRBJ1-1; 7 positions match TRBD1. There are 15 residues in the CDR3. The V gene's germline CDR1 is MGHRA and CDR2 YSYEKL. With 4 bases clipped from V and 0 bases from J, the junction kept 5 bases outside the gene matches.

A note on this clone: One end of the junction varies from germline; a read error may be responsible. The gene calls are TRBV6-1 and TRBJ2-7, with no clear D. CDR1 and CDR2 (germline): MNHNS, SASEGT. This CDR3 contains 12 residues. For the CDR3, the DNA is TGCGCCAGCAGTGACTTTCCTAACGAGCAGTACTTC. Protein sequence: CASSDFPNEQYF.

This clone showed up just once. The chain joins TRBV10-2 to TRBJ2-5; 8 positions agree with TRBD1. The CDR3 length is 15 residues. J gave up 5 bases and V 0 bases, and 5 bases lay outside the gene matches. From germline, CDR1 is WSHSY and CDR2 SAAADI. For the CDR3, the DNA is TGCGCCAGCAGTGAGTCGACAGGGGTTTGGGAGACCCAGTACTTC. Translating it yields CASSESTGVWETQYF.

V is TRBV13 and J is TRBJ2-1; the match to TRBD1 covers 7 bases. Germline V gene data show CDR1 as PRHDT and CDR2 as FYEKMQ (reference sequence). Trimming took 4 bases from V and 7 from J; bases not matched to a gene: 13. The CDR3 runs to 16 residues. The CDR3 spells CASSSKGARGKNEQFF. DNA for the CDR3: TGTGCCAGCAGCTCTAAGGGGGCTAGGGGTAAGAATGAGCAGTTCTTC. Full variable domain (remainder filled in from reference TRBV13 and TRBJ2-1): AAGVIQSPRHLIKEKRETATLKCYPIPRHDTVYWYQQGPGQDPQFLISFYEKMQSDKGSIPDRFSAQQFSDYHSELNMSSLELGDSALYFCASSSKGARGKNEQFFGPGTRLTVL.

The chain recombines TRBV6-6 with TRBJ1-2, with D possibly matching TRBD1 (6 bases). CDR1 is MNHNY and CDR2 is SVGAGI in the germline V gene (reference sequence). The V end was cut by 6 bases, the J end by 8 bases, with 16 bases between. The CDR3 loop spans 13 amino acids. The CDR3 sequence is CASSPGVSGGYTF. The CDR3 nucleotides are TGTGCCAGCAGCCCAGGGGTCTCTGGCGGCTACACCTTC.

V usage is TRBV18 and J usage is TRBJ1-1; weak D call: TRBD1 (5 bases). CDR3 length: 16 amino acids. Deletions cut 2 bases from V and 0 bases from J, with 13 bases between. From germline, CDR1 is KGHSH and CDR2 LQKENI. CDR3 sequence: CASSPNTGRMNTEAFF. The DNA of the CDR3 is TGTGCCAGCTCACCAAACACAGGACGGATGAACACTGAAGCTTTCTTT.

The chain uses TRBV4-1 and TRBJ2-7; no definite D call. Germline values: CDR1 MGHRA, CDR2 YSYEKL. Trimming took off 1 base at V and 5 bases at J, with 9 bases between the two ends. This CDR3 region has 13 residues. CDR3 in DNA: TGCGCCAGCAGCCAAGTCGGTCTCGACGAGCAGTACTTC. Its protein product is CASSQVGLDEQYF.

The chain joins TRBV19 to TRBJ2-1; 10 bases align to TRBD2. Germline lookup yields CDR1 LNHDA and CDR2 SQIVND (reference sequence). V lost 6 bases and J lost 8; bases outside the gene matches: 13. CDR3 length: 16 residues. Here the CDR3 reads CASRLAGGPREYEQFF. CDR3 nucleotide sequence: TGTGCCAGTAGATTAGCGGGAGGCCCAAGGGAGTATGAGCAGTTCTTC.

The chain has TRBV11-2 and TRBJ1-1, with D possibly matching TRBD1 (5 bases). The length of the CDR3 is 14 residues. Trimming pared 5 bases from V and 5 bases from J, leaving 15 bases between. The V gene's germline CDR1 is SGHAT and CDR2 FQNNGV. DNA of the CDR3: TGTGCCAGCAGCCCCTCCGCAGGGCGGACTGAAGCTTTCTTT. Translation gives CASSPSAGRTEAFF.

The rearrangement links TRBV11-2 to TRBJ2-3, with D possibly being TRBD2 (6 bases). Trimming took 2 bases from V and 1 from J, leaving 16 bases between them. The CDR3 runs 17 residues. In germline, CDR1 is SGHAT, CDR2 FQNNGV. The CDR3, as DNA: TGTGCCAGCAGCTTACCCCTTGGGGGACTCCGCACAGATACGCAGTATTTT. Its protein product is CASSLPLGGLRTDTQYF.

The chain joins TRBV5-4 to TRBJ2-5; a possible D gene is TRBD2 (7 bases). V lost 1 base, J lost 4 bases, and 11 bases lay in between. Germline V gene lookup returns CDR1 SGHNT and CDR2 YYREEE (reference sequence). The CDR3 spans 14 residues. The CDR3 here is CASSLKGGGETQYF. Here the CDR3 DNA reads TGTGCCAGCAGCTTGAAGGGGGGGGGAGAGACCCAGTACTTC.